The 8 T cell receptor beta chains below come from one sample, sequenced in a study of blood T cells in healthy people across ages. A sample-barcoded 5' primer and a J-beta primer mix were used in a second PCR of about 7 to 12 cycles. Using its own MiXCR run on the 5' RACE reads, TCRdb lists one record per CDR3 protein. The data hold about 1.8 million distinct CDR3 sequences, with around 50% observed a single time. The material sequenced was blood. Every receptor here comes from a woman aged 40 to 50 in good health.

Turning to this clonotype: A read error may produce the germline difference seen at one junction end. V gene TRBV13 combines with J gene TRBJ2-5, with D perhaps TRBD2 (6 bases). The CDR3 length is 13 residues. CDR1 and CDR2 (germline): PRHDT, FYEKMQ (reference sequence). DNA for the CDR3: TGTGCCTGCAGCCCCCAGGAGGGGGAGACCCAGTACTTC. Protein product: CACSPQEGETQYF.

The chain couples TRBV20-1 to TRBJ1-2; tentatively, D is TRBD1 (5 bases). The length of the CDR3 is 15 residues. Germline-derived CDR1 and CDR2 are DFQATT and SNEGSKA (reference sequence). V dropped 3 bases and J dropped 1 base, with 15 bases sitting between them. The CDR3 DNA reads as TGCAGTGCTAGGGGGCAGGTTGCCAGTAACTATGGCTACACCTTC. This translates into CSARGQVASNYGYTF.

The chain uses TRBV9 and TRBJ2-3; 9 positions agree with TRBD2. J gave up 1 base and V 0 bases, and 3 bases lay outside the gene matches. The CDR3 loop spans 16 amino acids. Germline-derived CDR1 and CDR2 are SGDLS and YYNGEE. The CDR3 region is CASSVEKRGGTDTQYF. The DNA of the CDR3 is TGTGCCAGCAGCGTAGAGAAGCGGGGGGGCACAGATACGCAGTATTTT.

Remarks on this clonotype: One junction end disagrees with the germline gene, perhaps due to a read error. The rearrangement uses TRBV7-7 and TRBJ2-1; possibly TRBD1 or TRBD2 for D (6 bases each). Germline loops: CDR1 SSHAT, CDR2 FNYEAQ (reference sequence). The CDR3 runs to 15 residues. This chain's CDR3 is CASSPKGGPDNEQFF. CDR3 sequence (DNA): TGTGCTAGCAGCCCCAAGGGGGGCCCCGACAATGAGCAGTTCTTC.

This CDR3 reads CASSSDPTAYEQYF. The CDR3 DNA reads as TGTGCCAGCAGTTCAGACCCAACCGCCTACGAGCAGTACTTC. This rearrangement joins TRBV27 to TRBJ2-7, with D unclear. This CDR3 region has 14 residues. V was pared by 4 bases and J by 2 bases, with 12 bases between. Germline values: CDR1 MNHEY, CDR2 SMNVEV (reference sequence).

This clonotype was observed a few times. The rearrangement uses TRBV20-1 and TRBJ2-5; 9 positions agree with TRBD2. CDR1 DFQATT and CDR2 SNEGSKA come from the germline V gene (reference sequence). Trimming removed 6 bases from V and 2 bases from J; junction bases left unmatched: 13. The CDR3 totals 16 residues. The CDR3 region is CSAPFSASGVQETQYF. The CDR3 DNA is TGCAGTGCCCCCTTCTCGGCTAGCGGGGTACAAGAGACCCAGTACTTC.

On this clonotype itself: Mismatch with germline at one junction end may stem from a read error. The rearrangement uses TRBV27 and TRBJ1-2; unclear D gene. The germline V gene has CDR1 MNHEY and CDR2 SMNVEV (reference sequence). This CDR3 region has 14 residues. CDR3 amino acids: CASSQTRANYGYIF. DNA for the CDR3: TGTGCCAGCAGCCAAACACGGGCCAACTATGGCTACATCTTC.

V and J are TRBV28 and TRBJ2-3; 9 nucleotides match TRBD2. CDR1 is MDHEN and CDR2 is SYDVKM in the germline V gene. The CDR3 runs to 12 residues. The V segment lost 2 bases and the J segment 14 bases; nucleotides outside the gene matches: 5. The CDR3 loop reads CASSLLAGNRYF. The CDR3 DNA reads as TGTGCCAGCAGTTTACTAGCGGGGAATCGGTATTTT.